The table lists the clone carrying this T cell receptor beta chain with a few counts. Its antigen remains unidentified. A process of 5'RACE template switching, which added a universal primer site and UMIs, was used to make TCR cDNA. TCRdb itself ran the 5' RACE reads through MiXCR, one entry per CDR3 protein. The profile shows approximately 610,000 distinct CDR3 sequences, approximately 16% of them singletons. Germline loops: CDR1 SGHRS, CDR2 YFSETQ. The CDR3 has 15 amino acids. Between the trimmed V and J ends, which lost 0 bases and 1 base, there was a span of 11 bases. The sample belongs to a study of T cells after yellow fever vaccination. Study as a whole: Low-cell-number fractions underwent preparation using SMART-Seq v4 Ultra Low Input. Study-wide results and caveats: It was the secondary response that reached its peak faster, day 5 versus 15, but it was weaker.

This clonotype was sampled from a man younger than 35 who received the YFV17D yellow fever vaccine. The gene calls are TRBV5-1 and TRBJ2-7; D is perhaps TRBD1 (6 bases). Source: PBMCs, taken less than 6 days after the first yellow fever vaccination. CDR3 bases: TGCGCCAGCAGCTTGGGGGTGAGGGGGTCCTACGAGCAGTACTTC. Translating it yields CASSLGVRGSYEQYF.